This T cell receptor (beta chain) is drawn from a study of blood T cell repertoires in COVID-19. Study-level background: Acute and convalescent COVID-19 samples came from the United States, Italy and Spain. T cells, B-cell-depleted T cells, or PBMCs provided the cDNA or gDNA that served as material.

This CDR3 has 15 amino acids. The germline CDR1 and CDR2 sequences are LNHDA and SQIVND (reference sequence). V was clipped by 3 bases and J by 9 bases; unmatched bases: 12. As originally analysed: Estimation of nucleated cell counts was performed using reference gene primer amplification. Clones were read by immunoSEQ multiplex PCR, and TCRdb kept only the in-frame ones, dropping some. D and trimming come from the DNA, and the V and J calls and clone size come from that table. The data hold approximately 93,000 clones, with about two thirds observed a single time. The sequencing sample was made of peripheral blood. The gene calls are TRBV19 and TRBJ2-3, with 7 bases aligning to TRBD2. The receptor's source is a woman older than 75 with acute or convalescent COVID-19. The CDR3: CASSISLQGRDTQYF. The CDR3 region has the DNA TGTGCCAGTAGTATCTCCCTTCAAGGGAGGGACACGCAGTATTTT.